Listed here are 7 T cell receptor beta chains from one sample, sequenced in a study of blood T cells in healthy people across ages. Together with a sample-barcoded 5' primer, a J-beta primer mix was included in a second PCR lasting about 7 to 12 cycles. TCRdb recomputed calls from the 5' RACE reads with MiXCR, one row per CDR3 protein. The sample shows around 1.1 million distinct CDR3 sequences, roughly two fifths of them seen only once. The material sequenced was blood. These receptors all stem from a man aged 18 to 29 in good health.

This chain connects TRBV20-1 to TRBJ2-5; 8 nucleotides line up with TRBD1. The CDR3 spans 12 residues. J gave up 5 bases and V 6 bases, and 5 bases lay outside the gene matches. The germline CDR1 and CDR2 sequences are DFQATT and SNEGSKA (reference sequence). The CDR3: CSARTGRETQYF. DNA for the CDR3: TGCAGTGCCAGGACAGGGAGGGAGACCCAGTACTTC.

The chain links TRBV7-2 to TRBJ2-5; the D gene is possibly TRBD1 (5 bases). V lost 8 bases to trimming and J lost 7 bases, with 11 bases between them. The germline V gene encodes CDR1 SGHTA and CDR2 FQGNSA. The CDR3 is 11 residues long. The DNA of the CDR3 is TGTGCCAGCGGACACTCGGGGACCCAGTACTTC. As protein: CASGHSGTQYF.

The chain combines TRBV29-1 with TRBJ1-5; a weak D match, TRBD1 (6 bases). Germline CDR1 is SQVTM and CDR2 is ANQGSEA. The length of the CDR3 is 12 residues. V lost 4 bases, J lost 5 bases, and 9 bases lay in between. CDR3 protein: CSVGGADQPQHF. The CDR3 coding sequence is TGCAGCGTTGGGGGGGCGGATCAGCCCCAGCATTTT.

V usage is TRBV24-1 and J usage is TRBJ2-3, with TRBD2 identical over 11 bases. Germline CDR1 KGHDR, CDR2 SFDVKD. With V trimmed by 4 bases and J by 8 bases, 10 bases remained unmatched. This CDR3 spans 16 amino acids. The CDR3 DNA follows: TGTGCCACCAGTGACCTTAGCGGGGGGGCCAGCGGTACGCAGTATTTT. Translation: CATSDLSGGASGTQYF.

This clonotype has only a few counts. The chain carries TRBV10-3 and TRBJ2-5, with a tentative D call TRBD2 (5 bases). Germline lookup yields CDR1 ENHRY and CDR2 SYGVKD. This CDR3 is built from 13 residues. Trimming shortened V by 4 bases and J by 4 bases, and 10 bases separated the two germline ends. The CDR3 sequence is CAISGGLGETQYF. The DNA for the CDR3 is TGTGCCATCAGTGGAGGGTTGGGAGAGACCCAGTACTTC.

This sequence joins TRBV19 and TRBJ2-1; perhaps D is TRBD1 or TRBD2 (5 bases each). Per germline, CDR1 LNHDA and CDR2 SQIVND (reference sequence). The V and J ends lost 3 bases and 5 bases respectively, with 11 bases between them. The CDR3 length is 14 residues. The CDR3 protein is CASSIAGRDNEQFF. CDR3 coding DNA: TGTGCCAGTAGTATCGCAGGGAGAGACAATGAGCAGTTCTTC.

About this clonotype itself: An end of the junction differs from the germline gene, which may be a read error. This sequence joins TRBV3-1 and TRBJ2-6; possibly TRBD1 for D (5 bases). Germline V CDR1 and CDR2: LGHDT, YNNKEL (reference sequence). This CDR3 is built from 14 residues. Here the CDR3 reads CASSPVSGANVLAF. In nucleotides, the CDR3 is TGTGCCAGCAGCCCCGTCTCTGGGGCCAACGTCCTGGCTTTC.